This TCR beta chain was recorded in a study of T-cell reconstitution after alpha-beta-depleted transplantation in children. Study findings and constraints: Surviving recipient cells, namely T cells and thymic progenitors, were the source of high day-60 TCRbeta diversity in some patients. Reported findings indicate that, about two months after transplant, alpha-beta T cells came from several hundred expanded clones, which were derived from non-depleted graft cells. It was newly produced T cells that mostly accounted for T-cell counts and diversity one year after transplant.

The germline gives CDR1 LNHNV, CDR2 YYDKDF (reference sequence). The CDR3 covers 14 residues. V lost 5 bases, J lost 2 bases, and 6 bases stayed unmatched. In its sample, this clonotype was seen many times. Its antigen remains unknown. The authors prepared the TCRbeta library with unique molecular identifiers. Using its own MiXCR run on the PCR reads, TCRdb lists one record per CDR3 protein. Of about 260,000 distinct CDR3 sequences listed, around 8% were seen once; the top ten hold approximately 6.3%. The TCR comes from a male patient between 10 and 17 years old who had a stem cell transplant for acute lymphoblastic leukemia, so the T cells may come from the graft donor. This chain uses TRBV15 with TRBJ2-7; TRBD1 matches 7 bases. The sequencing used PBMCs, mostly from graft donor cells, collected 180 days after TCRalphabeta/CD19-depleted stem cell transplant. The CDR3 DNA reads TGTGCCACCAGCGTTGCCGGGACAGCCTACGAGCAGTACTTC. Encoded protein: CATSVAGTAYEQYF. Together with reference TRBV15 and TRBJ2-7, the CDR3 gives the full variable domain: DAMVIQNPRYQVTQFGKPVTLSCSQTLNHNVMYWYQQKSSQAPKLLFHYYDKDFNNEADTPDNFQSRRPNTSFCFLDIRSPGLGDTAMYLCATSVAGTAYEQYFGPGTRLTVT.